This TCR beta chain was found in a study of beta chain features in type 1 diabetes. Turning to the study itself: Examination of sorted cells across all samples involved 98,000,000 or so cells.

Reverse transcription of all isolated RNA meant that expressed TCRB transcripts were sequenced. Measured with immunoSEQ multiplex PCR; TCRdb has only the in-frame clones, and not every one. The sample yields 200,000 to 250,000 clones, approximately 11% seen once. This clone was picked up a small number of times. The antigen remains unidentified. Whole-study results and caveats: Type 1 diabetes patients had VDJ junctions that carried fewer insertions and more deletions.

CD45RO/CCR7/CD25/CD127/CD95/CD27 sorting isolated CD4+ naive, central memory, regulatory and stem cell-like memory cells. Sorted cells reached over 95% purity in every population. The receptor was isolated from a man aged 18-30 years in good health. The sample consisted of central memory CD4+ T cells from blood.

The CDR3 spells CASSRGLAGGETQYF. The CDR3 nucleotides read TGTGCCAGCAGCCGGGGACTAGCGGGTGGAGAGACCCAGTACTTC. This chain uses TRBV7-9 with TRBJ2-5; 12 nucleotides line up with TRBD2. CDR3 length: 15 residues. With 5 bases clipped from V and 4 bases from J, the junction kept 5 bases outside the gene matches. CDR1 is SEHNR and CDR2 is FQNEAQ in the germline V gene (reference sequence).